The rows below give T cell receptor beta chains drawn from one sample of a study of shared clonotypes between healthy human individuals. Generated by immunoSEQ multiplex PCR, the TCRdb table keeps only in-frame clones and is missing some. The sample includes some 2.1 million clones, 95% seen only once; the top ten take 0.13%. Specimen: naive CD4+ T cells sorted from blood. The receptors stem from a man in his late teens or twenties in good health. Each CDR3 is given with its conserved first and last residue. Each record gives: V gene, J gene, CDR3 length, CDR3 protein.

TRBV5-1	TRBJ2-5	13	CASSLGIWETQYF
TRBV5-1	TRBJ2-2	15	CASSLGQGATGELFF
TRBV6-5	TRBJ1-2	15	CASSPPYSSNYGYTF
TRBV2	TRBJ1-6	13	CASSDQRKSPLHF
TRBV30	TRBJ1-6	12	CAWSAGNSPLHF
TRBV7-8	TRBJ1-2	14	CASSSKTDSYGYTF
TRBV6-1	TRBJ1-2	13	CASRGQAGYGYTF
TRBV27	TRBJ2-7	14	CASRQGAFGSEQYF
TRBV6-5	TRBJ2-7	13	CAMTARADYEQYF
TRBV13	TRBJ2-7	15	CASSPHVDKSYEQYF
TRBV2	TRBJ1-1	14	CAGKPQGVGSEAFF
TRBV11-2	TRBJ2-5	15	CASSPRGGGQETQYF
TRBV28	TRBJ2-6	19	CASSLRLNLNGSGANVLTF
TRBV9	TRBJ2-3	15	CASSAAGAGTDTQYF
TRBV30	TRBJ2-2	13	CAWSRSHTGELFF
TRBV18	TRBJ1-4	14	CASSPGQGTEKLFF
TRBV7-6	TRBJ2-7	13	CASSQNRGHEQYF
TRBV19	TRBJ1-6	15	CASSTLWDFNSPLHF
TRBV5-1	TRBJ2-3	15	CASSLWGAISDTQYF
TRBV7-2	TRBJ2-2	15	CASSFDGGDTGELFF
TRBV2	TRBJ1-3	14	CASRPDRVGNTIYF
TRBV10-3	TRBJ1-2	16	CAISGTGGHYNYGYTF
TRBV10-2	TRBJ1-4	15	CASSDWTPWGEKLFF
TRBV19	TRBJ1-5	14	CASSITGDNQPQHF
TRBV27	TRBJ2-3	14	CASSSQGGRDTQYF
TRBV10-3	TRBJ1-1	14	CAISESWTGTEAFF
TRBV2	TRBJ2-3	16	CASSEGTSGITDTQYF
TRBV6-5	TRBJ1-6	15	CASSYDTGANSPLHF
TRBV2	TRBJ1-3	12	CASEGGGNTIYF
TRBV28	TRBJ1-5	12	CASLNRGQPQHF
TRBV6-6	TRBJ2-2	16	CASSLGGTVNTGELFF
TRBV7-2	TRBJ1-5	16	CASSEGVQKVSQPQHF
TRBV7-2	TRBJ1-5	14	CASSLGGVNQPQHF